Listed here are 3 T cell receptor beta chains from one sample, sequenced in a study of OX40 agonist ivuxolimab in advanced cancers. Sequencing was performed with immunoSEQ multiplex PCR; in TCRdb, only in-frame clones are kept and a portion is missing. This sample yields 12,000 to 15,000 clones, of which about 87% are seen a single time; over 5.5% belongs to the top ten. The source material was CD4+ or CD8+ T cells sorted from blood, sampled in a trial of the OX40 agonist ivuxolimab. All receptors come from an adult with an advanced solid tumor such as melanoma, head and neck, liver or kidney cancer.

CDR3 DNA sequence: TGTGCCAGCAGGGGACAGACCGAAAGGGGGGGCTACACCTTC. Translated: CASRGQTERGGYTF. This chain uses TRBV6-5 with TRBJ1-2; 7 bases are shared with TRBD1. V was clipped by 6 bases and J by 8 bases; unmatched bases: 12. CDR1 MNHEY and CDR2 SVGAGI come from the germline V gene. This CDR3 has 14 residues.

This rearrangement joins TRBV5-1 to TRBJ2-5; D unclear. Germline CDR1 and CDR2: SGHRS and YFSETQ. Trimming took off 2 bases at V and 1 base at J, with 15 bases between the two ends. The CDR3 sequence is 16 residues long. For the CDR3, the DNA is TGCGCCAGCAGCTTCATCCCAGGCGCCCCCCAAGAGACCCAGTACTTC. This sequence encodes CASSFIPGAPQETQYF. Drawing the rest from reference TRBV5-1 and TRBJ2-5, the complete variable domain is KAGVTQTPRYLIKTRGQQVTLSCSPISGHRSVSWYQQTPGQGLQFLFEYFSETQRNKGNFPGRFSGRQFSNSRSEMNVSTLELGDSALYLCASSFIPGAPQETQYFGPGTRLLVL.

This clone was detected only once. CDR3 in amino acids: CASGEGATTNEKLFF. CDR3 sequence (DNA): TGTGCCAGCGGGGAAGGGGCCACTACTAATGAAAAACTGTTTTTT. The J gene is TRBJ1-4, the V gene TRBV2; D is possibly TRBD1 (5 bases). Germline CDR1 and CDR2: SNHLY and FYNNEI. Trimming took off 8 bases at V and 2 bases at J, with 15 bases between the two ends. The length of the CDR3 is 15 residues.